This TCR beta chain was sequenced for a study of blood T cell repertoires in COVID-19. The overall study: From the United States, Italy and Spain came samples of acute and convalescent COVID-19.

V lost 7 bases to trimming and J lost 5 bases, with 20 bases between them. The CDR3 consists of 15 residues. Germline values: CDR1 SGHAT, CDR2 FQDESV (reference sequence). How the authors handled the data: Amplification of reference gene primers provided the estimated nucleated cell counts. Assay used: immunoSEQ multiplex PCR; TCRdb lists only in-frame clones, some missing. V and J calls and clone size are those listed in that table; D and trimming were worked out from the DNA. In the table there are some 150,000 clones, 75% to 90% of which are singletons. This chain uses TRBV11-1 with TRBJ1-1; tentatively, D is TRBD1 (5 bases). This receptor was obtained from a woman aged 60-75 years with active or convalescent COVID-19. Sequencing was performed on peripheral blood. This CDR3 reads CASNPLRGGETEAFF. The DNA for the CDR3 is TGTGCCAGCAACCCCTTGCGGGGGGGGGAGACTGAAGCTTTCTTT.